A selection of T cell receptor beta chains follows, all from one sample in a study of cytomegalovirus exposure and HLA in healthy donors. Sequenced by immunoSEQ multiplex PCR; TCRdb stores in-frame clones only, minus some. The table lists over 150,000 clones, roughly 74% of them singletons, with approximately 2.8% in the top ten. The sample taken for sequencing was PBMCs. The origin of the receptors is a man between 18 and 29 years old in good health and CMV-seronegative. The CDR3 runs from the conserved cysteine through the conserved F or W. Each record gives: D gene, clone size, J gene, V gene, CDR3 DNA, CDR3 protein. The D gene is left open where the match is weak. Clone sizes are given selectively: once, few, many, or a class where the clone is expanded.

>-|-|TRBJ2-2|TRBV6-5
TGTGCCAGCAGTACCCCAGGGGGGCGCACCGGGGAGCTGTTTTTT
CASSTPGGRTGELFF
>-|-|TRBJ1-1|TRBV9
TGTGCCAGCAGCCTACGGTTGGACACTGAAGCTTTCTTT
CASSLRLDTEAFF
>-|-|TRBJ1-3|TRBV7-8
TGTGCCAGCAGCTTATATCAGGGGACTACTGGAAACACCATATATTTT
CASSLYQGTTGNTIYF
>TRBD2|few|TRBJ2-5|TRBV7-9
TGTGCCGGGGAGAAGGGTATGGTTGCGGGGGGAGAAGAGACCCAGTACTTC
CAGEKGMVAGGEETQYF
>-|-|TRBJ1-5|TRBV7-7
TGTGCCAGCAGTCAGAAGGCGGGGACTGGCTGGGGCAATCAGCCCCAGCATTTT
CASSQKAGTGWGNQPQHF
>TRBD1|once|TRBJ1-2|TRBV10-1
TGCGCCAGCAAACTAACGTGGACAGGAAGAACTAACTATGGCTACACCTTC
CASKLTWTGRTNYGYTF
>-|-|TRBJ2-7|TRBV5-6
TGTGCCAGCAGCTTGTACGGGGGGCAAGCGCTCCTCGACTACGAGCAGTACTTC
CASSLYGGQALLDYEQYF
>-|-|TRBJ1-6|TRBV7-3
TGTGCCAGCAGCTCGCGTAACTATAATTCACCCCTCCACTTT
CASSSRNYNSPLHF
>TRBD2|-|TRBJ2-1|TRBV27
TGTGCCAGCAGTTTCGGGACTAGCGGACACAATGAGCAGTTCTTC
CASSFGTSGHNEQFF
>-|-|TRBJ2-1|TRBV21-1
TGTGCCAGCAGCAATGGCGGGACAGGGGGAGGTGAGCAGTTCTTC
CASSNGGTGGGEQFF
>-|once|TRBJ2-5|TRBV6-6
TGTGCCAGCAGTCCCTCCGTAGAGACCCAGTACTTC
CASSPSVETQYF
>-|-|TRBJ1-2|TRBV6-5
TGTGCCAGCAGACAAGACGGGACATCTAACTATGGCTACACCTTC
CASRQDGTSNYGYTF
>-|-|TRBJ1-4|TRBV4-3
TGCGCCAGCAGCCAAGTTCATACGGGTGTGGCCACTAATGAAAAACTGTTTTTT
CASSQVHTGVATNEKLFF
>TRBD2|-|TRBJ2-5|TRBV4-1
TGCGCCAGCAGCCAAGATCGGGAGGGCCTGGAGACCCAGTACTTC
CASSQDREGLETQYF
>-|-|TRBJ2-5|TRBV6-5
TGTGCCAGCAGTTACTGGGGCAGGCAAGAGACCCAGTACTTC
CASSYWGRQETQYF
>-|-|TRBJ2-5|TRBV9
TGTGCCAGCAGCCCCCGCGGGGGCCCCCAAGAGACCCAGTACTTC
CASSPRGGPQETQYF
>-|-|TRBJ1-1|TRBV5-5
TGTGCCAGCAGCGGACTAACAGAAGCTTTCTTT
CASSGLTEAFF
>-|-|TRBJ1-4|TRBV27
TGTGCCAGCAGTTTACAGGGGCCGTCTCTAAAACTGTTTTTT
CASSLQGPSLKLFF
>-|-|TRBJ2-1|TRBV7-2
TGTGCCAGCACCATATCCGAGAGCGGATACAATGAGCAGTTCTTC
CASTISESGYNEQFF
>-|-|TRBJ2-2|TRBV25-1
TGTGCCAGCAGTTCAGTAACCGGGGAGCTGTTTTTT
CASSSVTGELFF
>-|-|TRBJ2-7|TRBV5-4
TGTGCCAGCAGCGAAACAGGGTTATACGAGCAGTACTTC
CASSETGLYEQYF
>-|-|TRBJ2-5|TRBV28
TGTGCCAGCAGTTTACAGCAAGAGACCCAGTACTTC
CASSLQQETQYF
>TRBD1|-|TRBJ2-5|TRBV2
TGTGCCAGCACTAGGACAGGGGGTGAGACCCAGTACTTC
CASTRTGGETQYF
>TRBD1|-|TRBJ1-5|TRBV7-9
TGTGCCAGCAGCTCTGACAGGGCTGCCCAGCATTTT
CASSSDRAAQHF
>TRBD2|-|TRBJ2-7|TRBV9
TGTGCCAGCAGCGTAGGGGGGGGTCAGGTCCTGGAGCAGTACTTC
CASSVGGGQVLEQYF
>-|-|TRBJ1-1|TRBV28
TGTGCCAGCAGGCAGGGGTCGCAGGGAGTCCCTGAAGCTTTCTTT
CASRQGSQGVPEAFF
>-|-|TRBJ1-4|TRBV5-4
TGTGCCAGCAGTCTCAAGGGTCGACCGGACTCCACAACTAATGAAAAACTGTTTTTT
CASSLKGRPDSTTNEKLFF
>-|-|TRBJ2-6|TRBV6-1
TGTGCCAGCAGTGAACTCGCACGGGGGACGGCTAGCTTTGGGGCCAACGTCCTGACTTTC
CASSELARGTASFGANVLTF
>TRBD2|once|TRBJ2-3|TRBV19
TGTGCCAGTAGTTTAGCGGGAGGCCCAGATACGCAGTATTTT
CASSLAGGPDTQYF
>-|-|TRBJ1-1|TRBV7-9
TGTTCCAGCAGCTTAACAGGGCAGAACACTGAAGCTTTCTTT
CSSSLTGQNTEAFF
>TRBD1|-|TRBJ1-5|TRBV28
TGTGCCAGCAGTCCTTACGACAGGGTCCTCTATCCCCAGCATTTT
CASSPYDRVLYPQHF
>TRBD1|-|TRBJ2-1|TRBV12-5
TGTGCTAGTGGTTTGGTTTACAGGGGGCGGGAGAGCAATGAGCAGTTCTTC
CASGLVYRGRESNEQFF
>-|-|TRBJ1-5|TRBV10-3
TGTGCCATCAGTTCTTTCGGCGGAGGGGATGAGCCCCAGCATTTT
CAISSFGGGDEPQHF
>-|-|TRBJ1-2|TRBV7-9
TGTGCCAGCAGCTCCGGGATCCCCTATGGCTACACCTTC
CASSSGIPYGYTF
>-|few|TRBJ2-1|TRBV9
TGTGCCAGCAGCCTCACAAGAATCCAAGACAATGAGCAGTTCTTC
CASSLTRIQDNEQFF
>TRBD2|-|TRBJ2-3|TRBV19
TGTGCCAGTAGCCAGCGGGGGGTGGCGAAGGGTGCAGATACGCAGTATTTT
CASSQRGVAKGADTQYF
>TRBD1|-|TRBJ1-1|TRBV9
TGTGCCAGCAGCGCAGGACAGGGTCCCCGTCGGTCCACTGAAGCTTTCTTT
CASSAGQGPRRSTEAFF
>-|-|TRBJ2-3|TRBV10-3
TGTGCCATCAGTGAGTCGTTCCGCGGGGACACAGATACGCAGTATTTT
CAISESFRGDTDTQYF
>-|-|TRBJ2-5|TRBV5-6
TGTGCCAGCAGCTTCGGAGAGACCCAGTACTTC
CASSFGETQYF
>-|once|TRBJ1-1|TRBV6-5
TGTGCCAGCAGTTACGGGGGCTCGGACACTGAAGCTTTCTTT
CASSYGGSDTEAFF
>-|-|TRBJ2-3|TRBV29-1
TGCAGCGCTCGACTAGGGATAGATACGCAGTATTTT
CSARLGIDTQYF